The 14 T cell receptor beta chains below come from one sample, sequenced in a study of a mutant IDH1 vaccine in newly diagnosed glioma. These receptors' targets are unknown. Using immunoSEQ multiplex PCR, the repertoire was profiled, and TCRdb retains in-frame clones only, with some absent. The sample holds tens of thousands of clones, about 80% seen once. Time point denoted: week 11, during vaccination. In every dose of vaccine, 300 ug of mutant IDH1 20-mer peptide was given alongside topical imiquimod. Source: PBMCs, taken from a glioma patient whose treatment included an IDH1 peptide vaccine. The receptors originated from a young woman with glioma.

V usage is TRBV4-2 and J usage is TRBJ2-3; D gene uncertain. V lost 0 bases and J 2 bases, leaving 9 bases between the germline ends. Germline assignment: CDR1 LGHNA and CDR2 YNFKEQ. This CDR3 contains 15 residues. The CDR3 DNA reads TGTGCCAGCAGCCAAGATGAGGATTTCACAGATACGCAGTATTTT. It codes for CASSQDEDFTDTQYF.

The V call is TRBV11-2, the J call TRBJ1-1; 7 bases map to TRBD1. The length of the CDR3 is 17 residues. CDR1 and CDR2 (germline): SGHAT, FQNNGV. V trimming: 1 base; J trimming: 1 base; junction bases outside the gene matches: 9. The CDR3 spells CASSLGSQGDQNTEAFF. CDR3 sequence (DNA): TGTGCCAGCAGCTTAGGATCTCAGGGGGACCAGAACACTGAAGCTTTCTTT.

The chain has TRBV7-9 and TRBJ1-5; 7 nucleotides agree with TRBD1. Germline V lookup: CDR1 SEHNR, CDR2 FQNEAQ (reference sequence). CDR3 length: 14 residues. V was clipped by 1 base and J by 5 bases; unmatched bases: 2. CDR3 in amino acids: CASSLGQGYQPQHF. The CDR3 nucleotides read TGTGCCAGCAGCTTAGGACAGGGCTATCAGCCCCAGCATTTT.

V gene TRBV7-9 combines with J gene TRBJ2-7; D not certain. Germline V gene lookup returns CDR1 SEHNR and CDR2 FQNEAQ (reference sequence). The CDR3 spans 13 residues. The ends were cut back, 5 bases at V and 3 bases at J, with 11 bases in the middle. CDR3 nucleotide sequence: TGTGCCAGCAGCCCACAGCCAAACTACGAGCAGTACTTC. Its protein is CASSPQPNYEQYF.

V is TRBV15 and J is TRBJ1-2; no clear D. CDR1 is LNHNV, CDR2 YYDKDF, per germline (reference sequence). CDR3 size: 15 residues. Trimming removed 2 bases from V and 3 bases from J, with 13 bases in between. As DNA, the CDR3 is TGTGCCACCAGCAGAATTGGTCCGGGCGACTATGGCTACACCTTC. This codes for CATSRIGPGDYGYTF.

The chain employs TRBV10-3 and TRBJ2-6; D is unclear. Germline CDR1 reads ENHRY; CDR2 reads SYGVKD. The CDR3 is 17 amino acids. Trimming took 4 bases from V and 0 from J, leaving 13 bases between them. CDR3 DNA: TGTGCCATCAGTGTTGACCCTATCCCCTCTGGGGCCAACGTCCTGACTTTC. Protein sequence: CAISVDPIPSGANVLTF.

In this sample, this clone turned up a few times. One end of the junction varies from germline; a read error may be responsible. V and J are TRBV11-3 and TRBJ2-3; D uncertain. CDR1 is SGHNT and CDR2 is YENEEA in the germline V gene. There are 11 residues in the CDR3. The CDR3 region has the DNA TGTGCCAGCAGCATAGAGCAGTCGCAGTATTTT. Translation gives CASSIEQSQYF.

J is TRBJ1-3 and V is TRBV7-2; 7 nucleotides align to TRBD1. Losses at the gene ends were 1 base for V and 5 bases for J; bases not matched to a gene: 11. The CDR3 contains 17 residues. Germline V gene data show CDR1 as SGHTA and CDR2 as FQGNSA. This chain's CDR3 is CASSLGQGGYLRNTIYF. The DNA of the CDR3 is TGTGCCAGCAGCTTAGGACAGGGAGGGTATTTGCGAAACACCATATATTTT.

This chain uses TRBV30 with TRBJ2-7, with D unresolved. CDR1 is GTSNPN and CDR2 is SVGIG in the germline V gene (reference sequence). CDR3 length equals 13 residues. V lost 4 bases and J 5 bases, leaving 15 bases between the germline ends. Here the CDR3 reads CAWNSRGGDEQYF. CDR3 bases: TGTGCCTGGAATTCTCGCGGTGGGGACGAGCAGTACTTC.

The chain joins TRBV18 to TRBJ2-7, with D tentatively TRBD1 (6 bases). V was pared by 5 bases and J by 6 bases, with 8 bases between. The CDR3 sequence is 11 residues long. CDR1 is KGHSH and CDR2 is LQKENI in the germline V gene. The CDR3 sequence: CASSGGGEQYF. The DNA for the CDR3 is TGTGCCAGCTCAGGGGGCGGCGAGCAGTACTTC.

The V call is TRBV27, the J call TRBJ1-4; the D is unclear. CDR3 length: 16 residues. V lost 9 bases and J 7 bases, leaving 24 bases between the germline ends. Per the germline V gene, CDR1 is MNHEY and CDR2 is SMNVEV (reference sequence). CDR3 in DNA: TGTGCCAGTTTCGGGATTGAGGTCAGGCCGAGTGAAAAACTGTTTTTT. It encodes CASFGIEVRPSEKLFF. Full variable domain (outside the CDR3, taken from reference TRBV27 and TRBJ1-4): EAQVTQNPRYLITVTGKKLTVTCSQNMNHEYMSWYRQDPGLGLRQIYYSMNVEVTDKGDVPEGYKVSRKEKRNFPLILESPSPNQTSLYFCASFGIEVRPSEKLFFGSGTQLSVL.

The chain employs TRBV13 and TRBJ1-6; 7 bases line up with TRBD1. The CDR3 has 14 residues. CDR1 is PRHDT and CDR2 is FYEKMQ in the germline V gene (reference sequence). Trimming cost V 5 bases and J 7 bases; bases outside gene matches: 5. The CDR3 reads CASSPGTANSPLHF. The CDR3 DNA follows: TGTGCCAGCAGCCCCGGGACAGCCAATTCACCCCTCCACTTT.

The J gene is TRBJ2-7, the V gene TRBV5-1, with 7 bases that match TRBD1. This CDR3 comprises 12 residues. CDR1 is SGHRS and CDR2 is YFSETQ in the germline V gene. V lost 4 bases, J lost 6 bases, and 4 bases stayed unmatched. The CDR3 sequence is CASSGPGGEQYF. The CDR3 DNA sequence: TGCGCCAGCAGCGGACCAGGGGGCGAGCAGTACTTC. Full variable domain (missing parts from reference TRBV5-1 and TRBJ2-7): KAGVTQTPRYLIKTRGQQVTLSCSPISGHRSVSWYQQTPGQGLQFLFEYFSETQRNKGNFPGRFSGRQFSNSRSEMNVSTLELGDSALYLCASSGPGGEQYFGPGTRLTVT.

This sequence joins TRBV10-1 and TRBJ2-7; TRBD2 is a possible D gene (5 bases). Trimming took off 7 bases at V and 4 bases at J, with 20 bases between the two ends. Germline V gene sequence: CDR1 WNHNN, CDR2 SYGVQD (reference sequence). The CDR3 covers 15 residues. CDR3 loop: CASTRLARSGYEQYF. Here the CDR3 DNA reads TGCGCCAGCACCCGCCTAGCCAGGAGCGGATACGAGCAGTACTTC.